This T cell receptor (beta chain) was retrieved from a study of shared clonotypes between healthy human individuals. Study-level information: The cohort comprised a couple of women and a few men. Their ages spanned 18 to 49 years.

Study observations and caveats: Clonotypes that were shared across four donors made up around 5% of naive CD4 clonotypes.

TCRdb's table, derived via immunoSEQ multiplex PCR, lists solely in-frame clones and lacks some. The sample holds 2 million to 3 million clones, more than 85% seen once. From CD4+ cells came CD45RA+ naive and CD45RA-negative memory subsets. Trimming pared 5 bases from V and 0 bases from J, leaving 12 bases between. The CDR3 is 15 residues long. CDR1 is SGHNT and CDR2 is YYREEE in the germline V gene (reference sequence). Details on this clone: What it recognizes is unknown.

The J gene is TRBJ2-1, the V gene TRBV5-4; tentative D call: TRBD2 (6 bases). What was sequenced was naive CD4+ T cells from PBMCs. Subset here: CD45RA+ positively selected. The clonotype was recovered from a man between 18 and 35 years old in good health. Some clones in this sample may be carry-over from other donors' samples. The chain's CDR3 is CASRASASSYNEQFF. The CDR3 coding sequence is TGTGCCAGCAGAGCTAGCGCCAGCTCCTACAATGAGCAGTTCTTC.